What follows are 32 T cell receptor beta chains derived from one specimen sequenced in a study of cytomegalovirus exposure and HLA in healthy donors (dated by TCRdb to about 2017). Libraries were made using the immunoSEQ multiplex PCR assay. For the multiplex PCR, a mixture combining 60 forward primers for TCR Vbeta segments and 13 reverse primers for TCR Jbeta segments was used. The table was pulled from immuneACCESS by TCRdb, which kept in-frame rearrangements only. Such tables lose some clones; where checked, under half of the loss comes from unresolved V genes, and the rest has no known cause. A total of about 52,000 clones appear in this sample, around 70% of them only once. The ten largest clones take up about 9.7% of the sample. Sequencing was done on a sample of PBMCs. The source is a woman between 50 and 59 years old in good health and CMV-seronegative.

Only a few counts were recorded for this clone. The V and J genes are TRBV28 and TRBJ1-2, with 7 nucleotides matching TRBD1. The CDR3 consists of 14 residues. Germline V gives CDR1 MDHEN, CDR2 SYDVKM. Trimming at V came to 5 bases and at J to 3 bases, leaving 6 bases not matched to a gene. CDR3 residues: CASSPGDRDYGYTF. In DNA, the CDR3 is TGTGCCAGCAGTCCAGGAGACAGGGACTATGGCTACACCTTC.

This sequence joins TRBV9 and TRBJ2-5; TRBD2 agrees at 9 bases. Germline CDR1 SGDLS, CDR2 YYNGEE. This CDR3 has 14 amino acids. Unmatched junction bases numbered 2, after V lost 0 bases and J lost 5 bases. The DNA for the CDR3 is TGTGCCAGCAGCGTAGAGCTAGCGGGGGAGACCCAGTACTTC. It specifies CASSVELAGETQYF.

The chain carries TRBV18 and TRBJ1-2, with 9 bases fitting TRBD1. J was trimmed by 3 bases and V by 6 bases; bases with no gene match: 8. The CDR3 covers 15 residues. From germline, CDR1 is KGHSH and CDR2 LQKENI. This CDR3 reads CASSRTGEADYGYTF. CDR3 in DNA: TGTGCCAGCTCCAGGACAGGGGAAGCGGACTATGGCTACACCTTC.

The chain recombines TRBV7-9 with TRBJ2-2; TRBD2 agrees at 9 bases. V shed 4 bases, J shed 5 bases, and the junction held 5 bases outside the gene matches. This CDR3 spans 15 amino acids. Germline CDR1 is SEHNR and CDR2 is FQNEAQ (reference sequence). In DNA form, the CDR3 reads TGTGCCAGCAGCTCACTAGCGGGTTTGACCGGGGAGCTGTTTTTT. As protein: CASSSLAGLTGELFF.

In this sample, this clone turned up a few times. The chain has TRBV19 and TRBJ2-7; 8 positions match TRBD1. Germline loops: CDR1 LNHDA, CDR2 SQIVND (reference sequence). V gave up 11 bases and J gave up 3 bases; unmatched junction bases: 6. The CDR3 runs 12 residues. The CDR3 nucleotides are TGTGCCTCAGGGACAGGCGACTACGAGCAGTACTTC. Protein product: CASGTGDYEQYF.

CDR3 sequence reads: CASSYDRDSYTEAFF. CDR3 in DNA: TGTGCCAGCAGTTACGACCGGGACAGTTACACTGAAGCTTTCTTT. This chain links TRBV6-5 with TRBJ1-1; TRBD1 agrees at 7 bases. The germline V gene has CDR1 MNHEY and CDR2 SVGAGI. The CDR3 runs to 15 residues. Trimming took 2 bases from V and 3 from J; bases not matched to a gene: 6.

The V gene is TRBV5-1, the J gene TRBJ2-4, with 7 positions matching TRBD1. Unmatched junction bases numbered 6, after V lost 0 bases and J lost 6 bases. Germline lookup yields CDR1 SGHRS and CDR2 YFSETQ. The CDR3 is 15 amino acids. The CDR3: CASSLADRKINIQYF. The CDR3 DNA follows: TGCGCCAGCAGCTTGGCGGACAGGAAAATAAACATTCAGTACTTC.

The sample holds a few counts of this clone. This rearrangement joins TRBV6-1 to TRBJ2-7; D is undetermined. Looked up from germline, CDR1 is MNHNS and CDR2 is SASEGT. The CDR3 covers 15 residues. The V gene lost 4 bases and the J gene lost 2 bases, with 15 bases spanning the gap. Here the CDR3 reads CASSGFRLDPYEQYF. The CDR3 coding sequence is TGTGCCAGCAGTGGGTTCCGCCTAGATCCCTACGAGCAGTACTTC.

This clone was recorded only once. The J gene is TRBJ2-7, the V gene TRBV30; weak D call: TRBD1 (6 bases). This CDR3 has 12 amino acids. Germline CDR1 and CDR2: GTSNPN and SVGIG (reference sequence). V was cut by 5 bases and J by 4 bases, with 12 bases left in between. The CDR3 spells CAWLTGSYEQYF. The CDR3 DNA sequence: TGTGCCTGGTTAACAGGGTCTTACGAGCAGTACTTC. The full variable domain, its missing parts supplied by reference TRBV30 and TRBJ2-7, is SQTIHQWPATLVQPVGSPLSLECTVEGTSNPNLYWYRQAAGRGLQLLFYSVGIGQISSEVPQNLSASRPQDRQFILSSKKLLLSDSGFYLCAWLTGSYEQYFGPGTRLTVT.

This clone was picked up a small number of times. Here the CDR3 DNA reads TGTGCCAGCTGGCCGCTGACAGACCTTTACACTGAAGCTTTCTTT. It codes for CASWPLTDLYTEAFF. The chain has TRBV6-5 and TRBJ1-1; D is perhaps TRBD1 (5 bases). This CDR3 spans 15 amino acids. CDR1 and CDR2 from the germline V gene are MNHEY and SVGAGI. Trimming shortened V by 8 bases and J by 3 bases, and 19 bases separated the two germline ends.

This clone was picked up a small number of times. CDR3 loop: CASSLGPGGANEKLFF. As DNA, the CDR3 is TGTGCCAGCAGCTTGGGTCCCGGGGGGGCTAATGAAAAACTGTTTTTT. V is TRBV5-4 and J is TRBJ1-4; tentatively, D is TRBD1 (5 bases). The germline V gene encodes CDR1 SGHNT and CDR2 YYREEE (reference sequence). Between the trimmed V and J ends, which lost 0 bases and 3 bases, there was a span of 12 bases. The CDR3 is 16 residues long.

The chain couples TRBV2 to TRBJ2-5; TRBD1 agrees at 8 bases. V trimming: 7 bases; J trimming: 2 bases; junction bases outside the gene matches: 3. CDR1 is SNHLY and CDR2 is FYNNEI in the germline V gene. This CDR3 comprises 13 residues. CDR3 nucleotides: TGTGCCAGCACAGGACAGGGACAAGAGACCCAGTACTTC. It is translated as CASTGQGQETQYF. Filled out from reference TRBV2 and TRBJ2-5, the complete variable domain reads EPEVTQTPSHQVTQMGQEVILRCVPISNHLYFYWYRQILGQKVEFLVSFYNNEISEKSEIFDDQFSVERPDGSNFTLKIRSTKLEDSAMYFCASTGQGQETQYFGPGTRLLVL.

This clone was seen more than once but under ten times. This rearrangement joins TRBV6-5 to TRBJ1-3; TRBD1 matches 7 bases. CDR1 and CDR2 from the germline V gene are MNHEY and SVGAGI. The V gene end was trimmed by 6 bases and the J gene end by 4 bases; junction bases not matched to a gene: 6. The CDR3 spans 14 residues. CDR3 in DNA: TGTGCCAGCAGCCAGACAGGGCCAGGAAACACCATATATTTT. Encoded protein: CASSQTGPGNTIYF.

This clone was detected once. The V call is TRBV27, the J call TRBJ1-3; TRBD1 agrees at 7 bases. The V gene end was trimmed by 6 bases and the J gene end by 2 bases; junction bases not matched to a gene: 4. Germline V gene lookup returns CDR1 MNHEY and CDR2 SMNVEV (reference sequence). This CDR3 is 14 amino acids long. CDR3 residues: CASRAQGAGNTIYF. The CDR3 DNA reads TGTGCCAGCAGGGCCCAGGGGGCTGGAAACACCATATATTTT.

The chain couples TRBV2 to TRBJ2-3; no clear D gene. The germline gives CDR1 SNHLY, CDR2 FYNNEI. Trimming pared 10 bases from V and 4 bases from J, leaving 15 bases between. The CDR3 is made up of 13 amino acids. The CDR3 reads CATRVVGPDTQYF. In nucleotides, the CDR3 is TGTGCCACCCGAGTGGTGGGCCCAGATACGCAGTATTTT.

The chain uses TRBV2 and TRBJ1-1; 7 nucleotides align to TRBD1. Germline V gene lookup returns CDR1 SNHLY and CDR2 FYNNEI. Trimming took 6 bases from V and 1 from J; bases not matched to a gene: 2. The CDR3 extends over 13 amino acids. The CDR3 is CASSTGANTEAFF. CDR3 sequence (DNA): TGTGCCAGCAGCACAGGGGCGAACACTGAAGCTTTCTTT. The full variable domain, completed using reference TRBV2 and TRBJ1-1, is EPEVTQTPSHQVTQMGQEVILRCVPISNHLYFYWYRQILGQKVEFLVSFYNNEISEKSEIFDDQFSVERPDGSNFTLKIRSTKLEDSAMYFCASSTGANTEAFFGQGTRLTVV.

The rearrangement uses TRBV18 and TRBJ2-7; weak D call: TRBD1 (6 bases). Germline assignment: CDR1 KGHSH and CDR2 LQKENI. V lost 5 bases and J 5 bases, leaving 10 bases between the germline ends. CDR3 length: 12 residues. CDR3 protein: CASSFNRDEQYF. The CDR3 DNA sequence: TGTGCCAGCTCATTTAACAGGGACGAGCAGTACTTC. The variable domain in full, completed from reference TRBV18 and TRBJ2-7, reads NAGVMQNPRHLVRRRGQEARLRCSPMKGHSHVYWYRQLPEEGLKFMVYLQKENIIDESGMPKERFSAEFPKEGPSILRIQQVVRGDSAAYFCASSFNRDEQYFGPGTRLTVT.

The chain uses TRBV25-1 and TRBJ1-2; D ambiguous. Germline V gene lookup returns CDR1 MGHDK and CDR2 SYGVNS. The germline V and J ends were trimmed by 5 bases and 6 bases, with 13 bases remaining between them. CDR3 length: 13 amino acids. CDR3 in DNA: TGTGCCAGCAGTCCATCGGAGTTGCATGGCTACACCTTC. It encodes CASSPSELHGYTF.

The chain links TRBV10-1 to TRBJ1-1; D perhaps matches TRBD1 (6 bases). Trimming took 4 bases from V and 3 from J, leaving 12 bases between them. This CDR3 region has 14 residues. Germline assignment: CDR1 WNHNN and CDR2 SYGVQD (reference sequence). CDR3: CASSGAGVDTEAFF. As DNA, the CDR3 is TGCGCCAGCAGTGGGGCAGGGGTCGACACTGAAGCTTTCTTT.

This sequence joins TRBV9 and TRBJ2-7, with D possibly being TRBD2 (6 bases). The CDR3 consists of 13 residues. Trimming took 3 bases from V and 3 from J, leaving 10 bases between them. CDR1 and CDR2 from the germline V gene are SGDLS and YYNGEE. This CDR3 reads CASSGGLDYEQYF. The CDR3 region has the DNA TGTGCCAGCAGCGGGGGACTCGACTACGAGCAGTACTTC.

The rearrangement links TRBV18 to TRBJ1-2; 10 bases agree with TRBD1. CDR1 and CDR2 from the germline V gene are KGHSH and LQKENI. Germline trimming cut 3 bases from V and 6 bases from J; bases unmatched to any gene: 13. This CDR3 spans 17 amino acids. The CDR3 sequence is CASSPFLSEGQGNGYTF. In DNA, the CDR3 is TGTGCCAGCTCACCGTTTCTTTCAGAGGGACAGGGGAATGGCTACACCTTC.

V and J are TRBV6-1 and TRBJ1-3; TRBD1 might be the D (5 bases). CDR1 and CDR2 (germline): MNHNS, SASEGT. V was clipped by 5 bases and J by 0 bases, with 11 bases between them. This CDR3 contains 15 residues. The CDR3 here is CASSLDRLSGNTIYF. CDR3 DNA: TGTGCCAGCAGTCTCGACAGACTCTCTGGAAACACCATATATTTT.

This clone was seen a handful of times. The gene calls are TRBV28 and TRBJ2-7; 8 bases align to TRBD1. V lost 6 bases to trimming and J lost 3 bases; unmatched junction nucleotides: 10. CDR1 and CDR2 (germline): MDHEN, SYDVKM. This CDR3 is built from 15 residues. CDR3 loop: CASSPGTGLNYEQYF. The CDR3 DNA reads as TGTGCCAGCAGCCCAGGGACAGGTCTAAACTACGAGCAGTACTTC.

This chain links TRBV10-3 with TRBJ1-6; 9 bases fit TRBD1. J gave up 7 bases and V 4 bases, and 11 bases lay outside the gene matches. The CDR3 sequence is 17 residues long. The germline V gene has CDR1 ENHRY and CDR2 SYGVKD. The CDR3 is CAISGSGTGKSNSPLHF. The CDR3 nucleotides are TGTGCCATCAGTGGATCCGGGACAGGGAAATCGAATTCACCCCTCCACTTT.

The chain uses TRBV6-6 and TRBJ1-1; 10 nucleotides line up with TRBD1. CDR1 is MNHNY and CDR2 is SVGAGI in the germline V gene (reference sequence). The length of the CDR3 is 13 residues. The ends lost 6 bases at V and 7 bases at J; junction bases unmatched: 5. CDR3 DNA: TGTGCCAGCAGCTTAGGACAGGGGGGTGAAGCTTTCTTT. Translation gives CASSLGQGGEAFF.

This clone was counted between two and nine times. The chain uses TRBV19 and TRBJ1-1; D is possibly TRBD1 (5 bases). V was pared by 8 bases and J by 1 base, with 11 bases between. Germline assignment: CDR1 LNHDA and CDR2 SQIVND (reference sequence). This CDR3 contains 13 residues. In DNA, the CDR3 is TGTGCCAGTGGGCGACAGCAGAACACTGAAGCTTTCTTT. Its protein is CASGRQQNTEAFF.

The genes are TRBV4-1 and TRBJ2-1; 7 positions match TRBD2. CDR1 and CDR2 from the germline V gene are MGHRA and YSYEKL. The ends lost 0 bases at V and 8 bases at J; junction bases unmatched: 10. The CDR3 is made up of 16 amino acids. CDR3 protein: CASSQDLVAGKHEQFF. In DNA form, the CDR3 reads TGCGCCAGCAGCCAAGATTTGGTAGCGGGTAAGCATGAGCAGTTCTTC.

The chain joins TRBV4-3 to TRBJ1-6, with a weak D call TRBD1 (6 bases). CDR1 and CDR2 (germline): LGHNA, YSLEER. V dropped 3 bases and J dropped 9 bases, with 18 bases sitting between them. The CDR3 loop spans 16 amino acids. DNA for the CDR3: TGCGCCAGCAGCCAGGGGGGGACACAACAGCGTTCACCCCTCCACTTT. Its protein product is CASSQGGTQQRSPLHF.

V gene TRBV6-5 combines with J gene TRBJ2-1; the match to TRBD2 covers 13 bases. J lost 7 bases, V lost 0 bases, and 3 bases had no gene match. The CDR3 covers 16 residues. The V gene's germline CDR1 is MNHEY and CDR2 SVGAGI. CDR3 region: CASSYSGLAGWNEQFF. The CDR3 DNA is TGTGCCAGCAGTTACTCGGGACTAGCGGGGTGGAATGAGCAGTTCTTC.

This clone was found once. V and J are TRBV7-9 and TRBJ1-2; D is ambiguous. Trimming removed 4 bases from V and 5 bases from J, with 11 bases in between. The CDR3 sequence is 13 residues long. Per germline, CDR1 SEHNR and CDR2 FQNEAQ (reference sequence). CDR3 region: CASSYVGEYGYTF. The CDR3 DNA follows: TGTGCCAGCAGCTATGTCGGGGAGTATGGCTACACCTTC.

This clone was seen a single time. The chain recombines TRBV28 with TRBJ2-7; 12 nucleotides agree with TRBD1. This CDR3 contains 15 residues. V shed 4 bases, J shed 5 bases, and the junction held 6 bases outside the gene matches. Germline V CDR1 and CDR2: MDHEN, SYDVKM. The CDR3 DNA is TGTGCCAGCAGTTCCCCCGGGACAGGGGGCCACGAGCAGTACTTC. It translates to CASSSPGTGGHEQYF.

The V call is TRBV5-1, the J call TRBJ1-3, with D perhaps TRBD1 (6 bases). The length of the CDR3 is 14 residues. CDR1 is SGHRS, CDR2 YFSETQ, per germline. Trimming took off 4 bases at V and 4 bases at J, with 12 bases between the two ends. The CDR3 here is CASSTGGGGNTIYF. The CDR3 DNA sequence: TGCGCCAGCAGCACGGGGGGCGGAGGAAACACCATATATTTT.